The clone carrying this TCR beta chain was detected once. After removal of 0 bases from V and 12 bases from J, the junction contained 5 bases not matched to a gene. Germline V gene sequence: CDR1 SGHAT, CDR2 FQNNGV. The CDR3 runs 13 residues. Data came from immunoSEQ multiplex PCR; TCRdb stores just in-frame clones and leaves some out. The data show about 120,000 clones, about 88% seen once. This sample is part of a study of blood T cell repertoires in COVID-19. Sequenced: peripheral blood. The rearrangement uses TRBV11-2 and TRBJ2-1, with 7 positions matching TRBD2. The TCR sequence derives from a human donor in a cohort sampled during active COVID-19. The CDR3 DNA is TGTGCCAGCAGCTTAGAACTATCTAGCGGGCAGTTCTTC. Residues: CASSLELSSGQFF. The whole variable domain, remainder taken from reference TRBV11-2 and TRBJ2-1, is EAGVAQSPRYKIIEKRQSVAFWCNPISGHATLYWYQQILGQGPKLLIQFQNNGVVDDSQLPKDRFSAERLKGVDSTLKIQPAKLEDSAVYLCASSLELSSGQFFGPGTRLTVL.